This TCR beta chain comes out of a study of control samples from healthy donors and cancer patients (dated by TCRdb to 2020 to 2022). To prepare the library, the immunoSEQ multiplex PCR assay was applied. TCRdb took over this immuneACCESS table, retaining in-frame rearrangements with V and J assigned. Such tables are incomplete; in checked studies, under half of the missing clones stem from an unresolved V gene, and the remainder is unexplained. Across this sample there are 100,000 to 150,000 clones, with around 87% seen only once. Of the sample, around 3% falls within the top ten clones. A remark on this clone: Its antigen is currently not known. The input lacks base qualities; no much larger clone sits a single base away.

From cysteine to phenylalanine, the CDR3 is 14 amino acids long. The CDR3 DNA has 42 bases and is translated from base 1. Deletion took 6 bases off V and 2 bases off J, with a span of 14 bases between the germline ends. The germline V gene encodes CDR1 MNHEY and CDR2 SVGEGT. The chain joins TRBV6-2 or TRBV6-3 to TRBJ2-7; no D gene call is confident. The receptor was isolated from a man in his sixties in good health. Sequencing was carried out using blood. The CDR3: CASSGGPRPYEQYF. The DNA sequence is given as TGTGCCAGCAGCGGTGGACCTCGCCCCTACGAGCAGTACTTC.